This T cell receptor beta chain was profiled in a study of cytomegalovirus exposure and HLA in healthy donors. Clones were read by immunoSEQ multiplex PCR, and TCRdb kept only the in-frame ones, dropping some. The sample lists about 58,000 clones, roughly nine tenths seen once, with 0.85% to 1.2% in the top ten. Germline values: CDR1 MGHRA, CDR2 YSYEKL. V shed 5 bases and J 2 bases; nucleotides not matched to a gene: 8. This CDR3 spans 16 amino acids. The J gene is TRBJ1-4, the V gene TRBV4-1; 7 bases line up with TRBD1. Sequenced sample: PBMCs. This receptor was taken from a man between 18 and 29 years old in good health and CMV-seronegative. CDR3 sequence: CASSSYWTGTNEKLFF. CDR3 bases: TGCGCCAGCAGCTCGTACTGGACAGGTACTAATGAAAAACTGTTTTTT.